This TCR beta chain is from a study of T-cell reconstitution after alpha-beta-depleted transplantation in children. Unique molecular identifiers were incorporated during preparation of the TCRbeta library. TCRdb ran MiXCR on the PCR reads and lists one entry per CDR3 protein. The sample has 440,000 or so distinct CDR3 sequences, roughly a tenth seen once. The V end was cut by 0 bases, the J end by 1 base, with 18 bases between. The CDR3 covers 19 residues. Germline V gene lookup returns CDR1 LGHNA and CDR2 YNFKEQ. A few counts support this clonotype. The gene calls are TRBV4-2 and TRBJ2-2; D ambiguous. This TCR was sampled from a human donor who donated a stem cell graft to a child with acute myeloid leukemia. The input for sequencing was PBMCs from the stem cell graft donor, taken from the stem cell graft. The CDR3 spells CASSQEGKGKTLNTGELFF. CDR3 DNA: TGTGCCAGCAGCCAAGAAGGAAAAGGGAAGACACTGAACACCGGGGAGCTGTTTTTT.